In its sample, the clone carrying this TCR beta chain was seen a few times. Antigen unknown. This entry comes from a study of CD8+ T cells in alopecia areata. As for the study in general: Those treated were given oral tofacitinib at 5 to 10 mg twice daily.

CDR3 length equals 14 residues. CDR1 is SQVTM and CDR2 is ANQGSEA in the germline V gene. Trimming pared 7 bases from V and 1 base from J, leaving 16 bases between. After isolation, RNA underwent reverse transcription to generate cDNA as the sequencing template. Measured with immunoSEQ multiplex PCR; TCRdb has only the in-frame clones, and not every one. The data show about 150,000 clones, approximately 45% seen once. Study-wide results and limits: Alphabeta T cells residing in normal skin are also sequenced in scalp samples. Compared with normal scalp, lesional scalp had higher clonality and more expanded CD8+ clones. TCRs were shared less clearly across patients than in mice, possibly for HLA-related reasons.

The sequencing sample was made of CD4+ T cells sorted from blood. This clonotype originated in a human donor with alopecia areata. The rearrangement uses TRBV29-1 and TRBJ1-1, with a tentative D call TRBD1 (6 bases). CDR3 nucleotide sequence: TGCAGCGCCGTAAGGACAGAACAGAACACTGAAGCTTTCTTT. This encodes CSAVRTEQNTEAFF.